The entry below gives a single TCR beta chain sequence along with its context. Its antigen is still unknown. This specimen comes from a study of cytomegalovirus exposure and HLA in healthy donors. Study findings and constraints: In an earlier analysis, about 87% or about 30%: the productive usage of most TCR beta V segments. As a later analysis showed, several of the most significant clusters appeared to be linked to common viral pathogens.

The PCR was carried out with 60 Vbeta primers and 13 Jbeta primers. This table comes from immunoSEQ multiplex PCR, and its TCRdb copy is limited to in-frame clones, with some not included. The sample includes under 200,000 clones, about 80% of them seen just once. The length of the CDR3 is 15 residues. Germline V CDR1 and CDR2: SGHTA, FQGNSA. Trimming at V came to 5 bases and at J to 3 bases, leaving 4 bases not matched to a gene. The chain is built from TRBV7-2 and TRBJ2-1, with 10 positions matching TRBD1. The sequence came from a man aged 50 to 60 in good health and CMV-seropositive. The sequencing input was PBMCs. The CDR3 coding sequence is TGTGCCAGCAGCAGCGGGACAGGGGTCTACAATGAGCAGTTCTTC. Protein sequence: CASSSGTGVYNEQFF.